This T cell receptor (beta chain) was profiled in a study of T cells in Graves' hyperthyroidism and ophthalmopathy. On the study more broadly: The initial diagnosis was the point when peripheral blood was collected, ahead of any treatment. Study-wide results and limits: The model's output predicted ophthalmopathy at a median of 6.5 months prior to onset. Blood also contained most expanded thyroid clonotypes above 0.001.

There are a few counts of this clonotype. Its target is not known. Using RNA transcripts as the source, TCR beta CDR3 regions were amplified. The HTBI primer set was used in a first-round RT-PCR of the TCR CDR3. One entry per CDR3 protein, called by TCRdb with MiXCR from the multiplex PCR reads. In the table there are under 750,000 distinct CDR3 sequences, roughly 20% of which are singletons. Newly diagnosed hyperthyroidism patients aged 18 to 65 years had disease lasting under 2 months. Sequences were obtained from blood. This sequence originates from a woman between 45 and 65 years old with Graves' hyperthyroidism that later progressed to Graves' ophthalmopathy.

CDR3: CASSEPELNEQFF. The CDR3 DNA sequence: TGTGCCAGCAGTGAGCCAGAACTCAATGAGCAGTTCTTC. This chain links TRBV6-1 with TRBJ2-1; no definite D call. Deletions cut 3 bases from V and 6 bases from J, with 9 bases between. Germline V gene sequence: CDR1 MNHNS, CDR2 SASEGT. The CDR3 consists of 13 residues.